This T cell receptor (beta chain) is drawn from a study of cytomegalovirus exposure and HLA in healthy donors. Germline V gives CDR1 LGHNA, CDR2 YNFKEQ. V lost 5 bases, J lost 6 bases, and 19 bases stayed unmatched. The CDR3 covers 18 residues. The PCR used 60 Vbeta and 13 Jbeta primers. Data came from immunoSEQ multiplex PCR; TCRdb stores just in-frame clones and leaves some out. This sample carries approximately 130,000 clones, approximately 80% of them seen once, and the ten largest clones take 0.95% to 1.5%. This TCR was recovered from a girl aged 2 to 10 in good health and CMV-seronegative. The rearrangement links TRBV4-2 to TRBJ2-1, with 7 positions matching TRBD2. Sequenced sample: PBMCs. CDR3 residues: CASSGSRYSSGQPNEQFF. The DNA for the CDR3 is TGTGCCAGCAGCGGCTCACGATACTCTAGCGGTCAGCCCAATGAGCAGTTCTTC.